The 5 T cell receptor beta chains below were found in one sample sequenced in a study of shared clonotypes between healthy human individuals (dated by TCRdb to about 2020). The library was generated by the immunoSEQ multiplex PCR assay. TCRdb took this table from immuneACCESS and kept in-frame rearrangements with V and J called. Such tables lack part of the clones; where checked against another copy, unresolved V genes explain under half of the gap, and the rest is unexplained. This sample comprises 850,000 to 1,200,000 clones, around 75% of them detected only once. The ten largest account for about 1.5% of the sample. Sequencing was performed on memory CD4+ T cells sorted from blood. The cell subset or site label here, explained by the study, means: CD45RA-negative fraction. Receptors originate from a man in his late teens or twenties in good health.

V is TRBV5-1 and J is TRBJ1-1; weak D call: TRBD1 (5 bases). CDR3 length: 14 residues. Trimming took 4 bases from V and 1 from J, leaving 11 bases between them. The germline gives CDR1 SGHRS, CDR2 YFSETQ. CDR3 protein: CASSVPGPNTEAFF. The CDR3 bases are TGCGCCAGCAGCGTACCGGGACCGAACACTGAAGCTTTCTTT.

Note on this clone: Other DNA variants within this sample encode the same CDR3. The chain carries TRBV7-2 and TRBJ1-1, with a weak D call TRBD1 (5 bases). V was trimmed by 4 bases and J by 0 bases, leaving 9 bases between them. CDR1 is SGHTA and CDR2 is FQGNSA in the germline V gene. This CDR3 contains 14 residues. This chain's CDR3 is CASSSRGMNTEAFF. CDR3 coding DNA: TGTGCCAGCAGCTCTCGGGGGATGAACACTGAAGCTTTCTTT.

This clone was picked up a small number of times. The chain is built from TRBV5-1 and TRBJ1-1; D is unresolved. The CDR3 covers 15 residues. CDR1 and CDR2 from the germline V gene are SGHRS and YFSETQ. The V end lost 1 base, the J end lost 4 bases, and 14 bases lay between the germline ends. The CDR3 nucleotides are TGCGCCAGCAGCTTGACGGCCGGGATGGGCACTGAAGCTTTCTTT. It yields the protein CASSLTAGMGTEAFF.

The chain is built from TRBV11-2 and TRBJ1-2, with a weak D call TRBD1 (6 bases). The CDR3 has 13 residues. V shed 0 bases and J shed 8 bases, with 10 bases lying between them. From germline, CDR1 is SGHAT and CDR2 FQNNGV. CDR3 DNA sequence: TGTGCCAGCAGCTTAGATCCTACAGGGGGCTACACCTTC. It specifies CASSLDPTGGYTF.

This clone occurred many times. CDR3 in amino acids: CASSLTNYTQPSNQPQHF. CDR3 nucleotides: TGTGCCAGCAGCTTAACAAATTATACCCAACCGAGCAATCAGCCCCAGCATTTT. The rearrangement joins TRBV7-9 to TRBJ1-5, with D unclear. CDR1 is SEHNR, CDR2 FQNEAQ, per germline (reference sequence). V lost 2 bases and J lost 1, with 18 bases in between. The CDR3 runs to 18 residues.